This T cell receptor (beta chain) was retrieved from a study of blood T cell repertoires in COVID-19. The CDR3 runs to 19 residues. Trimming took 8 bases from V and 0 from J; bases not matched to a gene: 15. The germline CDR1 and CDR2 sequences are GTSNPN and SVGIG (reference sequence). This clone was seen ten or more times. Here immunoSEQ multiplex PCR was the method, and the copy in TCRdb shows in-frame clones only, minus some. This sample has nearly 90,000 clones, with less than 80% found just once. The source is a woman aged 80 or older with acute or convalescent COVID-19. Sample: peripheral blood. This chain joins TRBV30 and TRBJ2-2; TRBD2 aligns across 13 bases. The CDR3 sequence is CAGRWGTSGVYANTGELFF. DNA for the CDR3: TGTGCCGGACGCTGGGGGACTAGCGGGGTCTACGCGAACACCGGGGAGCTGTTTTTT.